This T cell receptor beta chain was captured by sequencing in a study of blood T cell repertoires in COVID-19. About the study: T cells, B-cell-depleted T cells, or PBMCs supplied cDNA or gDNA.

CDR3 size: 16 residues. Germline CDR1 is LGHDT and CDR2 is YNNKEL (reference sequence). The ends lost 2 bases at V and 6 bases at J; junction bases unmatched: 7. Data came from immunoSEQ multiplex PCR; TCRdb stores just in-frame clones and leaves some out. The sample shows under 250,000 clones, almost 85% of them seen only once. This chain uses TRBV3-1 (or the pseudogene TRBV3-2) with TRBJ2-2; 9 bases match TRBD1. Sequenced material: peripheral blood. This TCR was recovered from a woman between 50 and 59 years old with active or convalescent COVID-19. CDR3 DNA: TGTGCCAGCAGCCAACGACAGGGGGTATCGTCCGGGGAGCTGTTTTTT. It yields the protein CASSQRQGVSSGELFF.